The T cell receptor (beta chain) under discussion was sequenced for a study of human T cells and chemical hapten exposure. Turning to the study itself: Patches that contained 0.01% DPC were applied to the upper back and read at 6 days.

TCRdb re-called the RACE reads through MiXCR, storing one row per CDR3 protein. The sample yields 27,000 or so distinct CDR3 sequences, over 4.5% seen once. The V and J ends lost 6 bases and 7 bases, in that order; junction bases with no gene match: 7. CDR1 is MNHEY, CDR2 SVGEGT, per germline. The CDR3 runs 14 residues. The time point is: patch test 3, about 24 weeks after DPC sensitization. Treatment specified: therapeutic diphenylcyclopropenone sensitization with weekly scalp DPC. In its sample, this clonotype was seen many times. The chain is built from TRBV6-2 or TRBV6-3 and TRBJ2-1, with 9 bases aligning to TRBD2. This clonotype originated in a man younger than 40 with alopecia areata. Some clones in this sample may be carry-over from other donors' samples. The sequencing here drew on whole blood, taken in connection with sensitization to the hapten diphenylcyclopropenone (DPC). As DNA, the CDR3 is TGTGCCAGCAGGTTCAGCGGGGGGAGGAATGAGCAGTTCTTC. Protein: CASRFSGGRNEQFF.